What follows describes a single T cell receptor (beta chain). J lost 4 bases, V lost 5 bases, and 0 bases had no gene match. This CDR3 comprises 13 residues. In germline, CDR1 is LNHDA, CDR2 SQIVND (reference sequence). The data were produced by immunoSEQ multiplex PCR, yet TCRdb's version contains in-frame clones alone and is incomplete. The sample holds 140,000 to 150,000 clones, 84% seen once. The data were obtained in a study of blood T cell repertoires in COVID-19. Sequences were obtained from peripheral blood. This sequence originates from a man in his sixties with active or convalescent COVID-19. The chain is built from TRBV19 and TRBJ2-1; 9 nucleotides agree with TRBD1. This CDR3 reads CASSGQGYNEQFF. DNA of the CDR3: TGTGCCAGTAGTGGACAGGGGTACAATGAGCAGTTCTTC.